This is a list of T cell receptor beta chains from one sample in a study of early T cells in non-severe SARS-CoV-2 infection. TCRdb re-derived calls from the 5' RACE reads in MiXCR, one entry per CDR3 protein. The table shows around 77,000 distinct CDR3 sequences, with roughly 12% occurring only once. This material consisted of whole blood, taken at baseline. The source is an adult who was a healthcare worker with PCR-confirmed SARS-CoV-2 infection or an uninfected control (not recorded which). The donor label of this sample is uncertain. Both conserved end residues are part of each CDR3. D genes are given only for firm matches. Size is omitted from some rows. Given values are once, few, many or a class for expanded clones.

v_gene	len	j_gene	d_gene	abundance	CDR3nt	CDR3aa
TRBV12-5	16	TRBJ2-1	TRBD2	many	TGTGCTAGTGGTTTGTCAAGTGGGAGGGCCTACAATGAGCAGTTCTTC	CASGLSSGRAYNEQFF
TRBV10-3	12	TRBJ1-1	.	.	TGTGCCATCAGTGAGGCTAGCCAGGGAGCTTTCTTT	CAISEASQGAFF
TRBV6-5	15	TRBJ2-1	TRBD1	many	TGTGCCAGCAGTCGCGACAGGGGTCCCTACAATGAGCAGTTCTTC	CASSRDRGPYNEQFF
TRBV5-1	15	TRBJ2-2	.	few	TGCGCCAGCAGACCACAGGGTTCGAACACCGGGGAGCTGTTTTTT	CASRPQGSNTGELFF
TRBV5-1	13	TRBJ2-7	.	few	TGCGCCAGCAGCTTGGCGGGCAGGAACGAGCAGTACTTC	CASSLAGRNEQYF
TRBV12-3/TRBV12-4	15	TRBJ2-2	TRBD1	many	TGTGCCAGCAGTCTACAGGGGACATCGGCCGGGGAGCTGTTTTTT	CASSLQGTSAGELFF
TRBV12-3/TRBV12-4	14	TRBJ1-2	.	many	TGTGCCAGCAGAGGGGACCCTCCCCGTAGTGGCTACACCTTC	CASRGDPPRSGYTF
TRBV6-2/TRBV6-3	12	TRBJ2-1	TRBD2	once	TGTGCCAGCAGTTACCGGGGGGGTGAGCAGTTCTTC	CASSYRGGEQFF
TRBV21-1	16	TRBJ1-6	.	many	TGTGCCAGCAGCGAGAAGGACAGGGGCGCCAATTCACCCCTCCACTTT	CASSEKDRGANSPLHF
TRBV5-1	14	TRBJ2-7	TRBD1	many	TGCGCCAGCAGCCGGGACAGGGTGATGTACGAGCAGTACTTC	CASSRDRVMYEQYF
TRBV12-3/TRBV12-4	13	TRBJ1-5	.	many	TGTGCCAGCAGTTTTAGGGAAAATCAGCCCCAGCATTTT	CASSFRENQPQHF
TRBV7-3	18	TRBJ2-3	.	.	TGTGCCAGCAGCTTATATCCCGCCGGGCGGGGAAGCACAGATACGCAGTATTTT	CASSLYPAGRGSTDTQYF
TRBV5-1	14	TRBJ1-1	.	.	TGCGCCAGCAGCCGAGACACCTTCAACACTGAAGCTTTCTTT	CASSRDTFNTEAFF
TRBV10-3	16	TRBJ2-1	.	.	TGTGCCATCAGTGAAGGGGAGCTTTTCTCCTACAATGAGCAGTTCTTC	CAISEGELFSYNEQFF
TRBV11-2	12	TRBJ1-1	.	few	TGTGCCAGCAGCCTCAACAGCAAAGAAGCTTTCTTT	CASSLNSKEAFF
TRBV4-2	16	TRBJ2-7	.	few	TGTGCCAGCAGCCAAGAGGACCCGGCGGGCTCCTACGAGCAGTACTTC	CASSQEDPAGSYEQYF